This T cell receptor beta chain was found in a study of cytomegalovirus exposure and HLA in healthy donors. Study-level results: TCR beta chains associated with HLA were, in a later analysis, more clonally expanded than equally common others. HLA alleles were associated with some 17,000 TCR beta sequences in a later analysis at 0.05 false discovery rate.

This PCR relied on a set of 60 Vbeta primers and 13 Jbeta primers. Repertoires were generated with immunoSEQ multiplex PCR, while TCRdb's copy carries only in-frame clones and drops some. The top ten hold roughly 0.5% of the sample, which has under 200,000 clones, approximately 80% seen once. Trimming cost V 5 bases and J 6 bases; bases outside gene matches: 10. The germline V gene encodes CDR1 SGHAT and CDR2 FQNNGV. The CDR3 is 16 residues long. In this sample, this clone turned up a few times. The antigen remains unidentified. The chain employs TRBV11-2 and TRBJ2-7; 13 bases map to TRBD2. Sequencing was done on a sample of PBMCs. This clonotype was sampled from a woman aged 45 to 65 in good health and CMV-seronegative. The chain's CDR3 is CASSPSSLAGGGEQYF. CDR3 nucleotides: TGTGCCAGCAGCCCCTCCTCACTAGCGGGAGGGGGCGAGCAGTACTTC.